The 12 T cell receptor beta chains below were found in one sample sequenced in a study of T cell changes during pregnancy in multiple sclerosis. This table comes from immunoSEQ multiplex PCR, and its TCRdb copy is limited to in-frame clones, with some not included. The sample shows about 32,000 clones, 89% of them seen only once. Sequencing was performed on CD8+ T cells from peripheral blood mononuclear cells, taken in the third trimester of pregnancy. The origin of the receptors is a female donor with multiple sclerosis, enrolled in a pregnancy study.

The CDR3 bases are TGTGCCAGCAGGAACAGGGAAGAGGGCCCCACAGATACGCAGTATTTT. Protein sequence: CASRNREEGPTDTQYF. The rearrangement links TRBV5-4 to TRBJ2-3; tentatively, D is TRBD1 (6 bases). The germline gives CDR1 SGHNT, CDR2 YYREEE (reference sequence). Trimming cost V 5 bases and J 2 bases, with 18 bases left between them. This CDR3 spans 16 amino acids. The full variable domain, its missing parts supplied by reference TRBV5-4 and TRBJ2-3, is ETGVTQSPTHLIKTRGQQVTLRCSSQSGHNTVSWYQQALGQGPQFIFQYYREEENGRGNFPPRFSGLQFPNYSSELNVNALELDDSALYLCASRNREEGPTDTQYFGPGTRLTVL.

The CDR3: CASSVSRGSSYNEQFF. CDR3 coding DNA: TGTGCCAGCAGCGTATCTAGGGGGAGCTCCTACAATGAGCAGTTCTTC. J is TRBJ2-1 and V is TRBV9; D may be TRBD1 (6 bases). This CDR3 contains 16 residues. Germline V lookup: CDR1 SGDLS, CDR2 YYNGEE. V lost 1 base and J lost 0, with 11 bases in between.

DNA for the CDR3: TGTGCCAGCAGCTTGGCGGGAGCCGCTACCCTTACAACAGATACGCAGTATTTT. Amino acids: CASSLAGAATLTTDTQYF. This chain connects TRBV5-6 to TRBJ2-3; possible D gene TRBD2, 6 bases. Per the germline V gene, CDR1 is SGHDT and CDR2 is YYEEEE. V lost 0 bases and J 3 bases, leaving 20 bases between the germline ends. The CDR3 covers 18 residues.

The V and J genes are TRBV2 and TRBJ1-4; TRBD1 matches at 7 bases. The V segment lost 4 bases and the J segment 7 bases; nucleotides outside the gene matches: 9. This CDR3 is 15 amino acids long. Per the germline V gene, CDR1 is SNHLY and CDR2 is FYNNEI. CDR3 in amino acids: CASSVGQLGSEKLFF. In nucleotides, the CDR3 is TGTGCCAGCAGTGTGGGACAGTTGGGGAGTGAAAAACTGTTTTTT. Full variable domain (missing parts from reference TRBV2 and TRBJ1-4): EPEVTQTPSHQVTQMGQEVILRCVPISNHLYFYWYRQILGQKVEFLVSFYNNEISEKSEIFDDQFSVERPDGSNFTLKIRSTKLEDSAMYFCASSVGQLGSEKLFFGSGTQLSVL.

The rearrangement links TRBV9 to TRBJ2-4, with TRBD2 as a possible D gene (7 bases). Germline lookup yields CDR1 SGDLS and CDR2 YYNGEE. V dropped 1 base and J dropped 1 base, with 9 bases sitting between them. The CDR3 is 15 residues long. CDR3 loop: CASSVRGAAKNIQYF. The CDR3, as DNA: TGTGCCAGCAGCGTACGGGGGGCGGCCAAAAACATTCAGTACTTC.

This sequence joins TRBV5-4 and TRBJ2-1; tentative D call: TRBD2 (7 bases). Trimming took off 4 bases at V and 9 bases at J, with 23 bases between the two ends. The length of the CDR3 is 16 residues. The germline CDR1 and CDR2 sequences are SGHNT and YYREEE (reference sequence). This CDR3 reads CASSNQGLPGEGEQFF. The CDR3 DNA reads as TGTGCCAGCAGCAACCAAGGACTCCCAGGGGAGGGTGAGCAGTTCTTC.

The chain combines TRBV27 with TRBJ1-5; the match to TRBD1 covers 9 bases. V shed 6 bases and J 2 bases; nucleotides not matched to a gene: 2. This CDR3 region has 14 residues. Germline V gene data show CDR1 as MNHEY and CDR2 as SMNVEV (reference sequence). CDR3 amino acids: CASRTGGGNQPQHF. In DNA form, the CDR3 reads TGTGCCAGCAGGACAGGGGGAGGCAATCAGCCCCAGCATTTT.

This sequence joins TRBV29-1 and TRBJ2-7, with 7 bases fitting TRBD2. The length of the CDR3 is 10 residues. After removal of 8 bases from V and 6 bases from J, the junction contained 4 bases not matched to a gene. Per the germline V gene, CDR1 is SQVTM and CDR2 is ANQGSEA. CDR3 amino acids: CSPGGTEQYF. In DNA, the CDR3 is TGCAGCCCCGGGGGGACCGAGCAGTACTTC.

The chain combines TRBV2 with TRBJ1-2; 7 bases fit TRBD1. The germline V gene has CDR1 SNHLY and CDR2 FYNNEI. The CDR3 spans 13 residues. V shed 9 bases, J shed 2 bases, and the junction held 6 bases outside the gene matches. The CDR3 DNA follows: TGTGCCAGAACCACACAGGGGAACTATGGCTACACCTTC. Its translation is CARTTQGNYGYTF.

The V call is TRBV7-9, the J call TRBJ1-4; TRBD1 matches 9 bases. The length of the CDR3 is 16 residues. Germline CDR1 is SEHNR and CDR2 is FQNEAQ (reference sequence). J gave up 7 bases and V 1 base, and 7 bases lay outside the gene matches. CDR3 sequence: CASSLGDREGGEKLFF. CDR3 in DNA: TGTGCCAGCAGCTTAGGGGACAGGGAAGGTGGTGAAAAACTGTTTTTT.

This sequence joins TRBV7-9 and TRBJ2-7; 10 bases agree with TRBD1. CDR3 length equals 15 residues. Germline V gene sequence: CDR1 SEHNR, CDR2 FQNEAQ (reference sequence). Trimming cost V 5 bases and J 3 bases; bases outside gene matches: 7. CDR3 in amino acids: CASSPAWDRGYEQYF. Written as DNA, the CDR3 is TGTGCCAGCAGCCCAGCCTGGGACAGGGGCTACGAGCAGTACTTC.

The genes are TRBV7-9 and TRBJ1-1, with 7 bases matching TRBD1. J gave up 3 bases and V 4 bases, and 5 bases lay outside the gene matches. The length of the CDR3 is 14 residues. In germline, CDR1 is SEHNR, CDR2 FQNEAQ (reference sequence). DNA for the CDR3: TGTGCCAGCAGCTATGTGACAGGGTACACTGAAGCTTTCTTT. This sequence encodes CASSYVTGYTEAFF.